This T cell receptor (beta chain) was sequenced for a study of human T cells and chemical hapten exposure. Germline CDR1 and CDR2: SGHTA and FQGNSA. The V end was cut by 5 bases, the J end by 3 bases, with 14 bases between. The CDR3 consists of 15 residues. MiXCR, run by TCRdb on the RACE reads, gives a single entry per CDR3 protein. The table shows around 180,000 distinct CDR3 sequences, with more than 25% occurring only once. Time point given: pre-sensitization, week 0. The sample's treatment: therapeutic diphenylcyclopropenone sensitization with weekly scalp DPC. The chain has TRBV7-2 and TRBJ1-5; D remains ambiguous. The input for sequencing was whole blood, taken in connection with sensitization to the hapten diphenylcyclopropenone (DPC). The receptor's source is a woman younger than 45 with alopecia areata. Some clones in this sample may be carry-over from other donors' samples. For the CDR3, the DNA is TGTGCCAGCAGCCTAGGGCCGGGAGACAATCAGCCCCAGCATTTT. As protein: CASSLGPGDNQPQHF.